The entry below gives a single T cell receptor (beta chain) sequence along with its context. This specimen belongs to a study of blood T cell repertoires in COVID-19. Study background: Acute and convalescent COVID-19 specimens originated in the United States, Italy and Spain.

Using immunoSEQ multiplex PCR, the repertoire was profiled, and TCRdb retains in-frame clones only, with some absent. Here the sample spans 310,000 or so clones, about nine tenths being singletons. During active infection, Seattle patients enrolled and were then monitored through disease. There are 16 residues in the CDR3. V lost 1 base to trimming and J lost 2 bases, with 15 bases between them. Germline CDR1 is SGHTA and CDR2 is FQGNSA. Sequencing used peripheral blood. This chain connects TRBV7-2 to TRBJ2-7; maybe TRBD2 (6 bases). The receptor comes from a man aged 25 to 45 with COVID-19, enrolled during active disease. This chain's CDR3 is CASSLGAGLMAYEQYF. The DNA of the CDR3 is TGTGCCAGCAGCTTAGGGGCGGGGCTAATGGCCTACGAGCAGTACTTC.